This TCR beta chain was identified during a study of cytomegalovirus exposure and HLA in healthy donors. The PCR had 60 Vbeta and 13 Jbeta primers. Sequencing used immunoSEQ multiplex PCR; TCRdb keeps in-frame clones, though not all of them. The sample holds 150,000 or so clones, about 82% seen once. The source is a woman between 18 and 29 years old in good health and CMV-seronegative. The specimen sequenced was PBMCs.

DNA of the CDR3: TGTGCCAGCAGCCCGTCCCCCGGGGTGGGGGGGCCCCAGCATTTT. This translates into CASSPSPGVGGPQHF. The chain recombines TRBV11-2 with TRBJ1-5; perhaps TRBD1 as D (5 bases). Germline loops: CDR1 SGHAT, CDR2 FQNNGV. The V end lost 5 bases, the J end lost 9 bases, and 20 bases lay between the germline ends. This CDR3 is 15 amino acids long.